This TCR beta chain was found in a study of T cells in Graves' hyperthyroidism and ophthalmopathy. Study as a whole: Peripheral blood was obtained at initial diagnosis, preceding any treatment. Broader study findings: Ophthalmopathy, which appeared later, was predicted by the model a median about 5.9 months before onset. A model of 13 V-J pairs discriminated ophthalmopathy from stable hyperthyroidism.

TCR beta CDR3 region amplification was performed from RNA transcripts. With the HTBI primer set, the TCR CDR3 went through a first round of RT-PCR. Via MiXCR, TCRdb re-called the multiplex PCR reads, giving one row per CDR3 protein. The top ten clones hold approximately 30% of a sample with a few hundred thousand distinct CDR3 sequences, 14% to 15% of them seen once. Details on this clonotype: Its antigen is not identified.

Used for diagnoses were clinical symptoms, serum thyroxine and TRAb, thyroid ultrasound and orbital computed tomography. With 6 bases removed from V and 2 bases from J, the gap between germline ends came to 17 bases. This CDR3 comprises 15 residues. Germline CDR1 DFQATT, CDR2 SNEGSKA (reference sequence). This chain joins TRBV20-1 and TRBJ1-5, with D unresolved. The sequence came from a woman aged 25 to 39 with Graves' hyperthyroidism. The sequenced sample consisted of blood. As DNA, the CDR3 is TGCAGTGCAGGGTTTTCGGCTTCGGGCAATCAGCCCCAGCATTTT. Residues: CSAGFSASGNQPQHF.